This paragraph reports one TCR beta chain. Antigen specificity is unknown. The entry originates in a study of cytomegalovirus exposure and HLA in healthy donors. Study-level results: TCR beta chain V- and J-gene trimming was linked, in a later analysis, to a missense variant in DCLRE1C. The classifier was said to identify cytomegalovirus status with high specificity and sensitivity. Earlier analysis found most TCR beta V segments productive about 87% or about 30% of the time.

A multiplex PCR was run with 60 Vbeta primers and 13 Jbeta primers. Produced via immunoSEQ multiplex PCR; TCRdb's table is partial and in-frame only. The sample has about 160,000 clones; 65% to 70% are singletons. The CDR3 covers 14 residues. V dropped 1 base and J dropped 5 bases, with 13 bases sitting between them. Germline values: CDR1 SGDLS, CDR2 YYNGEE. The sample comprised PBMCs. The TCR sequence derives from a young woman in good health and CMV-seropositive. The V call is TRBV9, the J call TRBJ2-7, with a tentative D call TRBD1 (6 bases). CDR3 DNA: TGTGCCAGCAGCGTATCCCAGGGGAGCGACGAGCAGTACTTC. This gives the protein CASSVSQGSDEQYF.